The rows below give T cell receptor beta chains drawn from one sample of a study of CD8 T cells in ankylosing spondylitis. TCRdb fed the 5' RACE reads into MiXCR, producing one record per CDR3 protein. Of 150,000 to 200,000 distinct CDR3 sequences in the sample, 13% were seen once. The sequenced sample consisted of blood, either unsorted or a sorted T cell fraction (not recorded which). All receptors come from a male donor with ankylosing spondylitis or in good health (not recorded which). Both conserved end residues are part of each CDR3. Each record gives: clone size, D gene, J gene, V gene, CDR3 DNA, CDR3 protein. A D gene is named only where the DNA matches it firmly. Clone size is not always given. Where it is, it says once, few, many or a class for expanded clones.

abundance: .
d_gene: TRBD2
j_gene: TRBJ2-3
v_gene: TRBV30
CDR3nt: TGTGCCTGGAGTGCGACTAGAGCGGGGGCCGTGCTGAGCACAGATACGCAGTATTTT
CDR3aa: CAWSATRAGAVLSTDTQYF

abundance: few
d_gene: TRBD1
j_gene: TRBJ1-5
v_gene: TRBV5-5
CDR3nt: TGTGCCAGCAGCTTGGAGCAGGGGGGGAATCAGCCCCAGCATTTT
CDR3aa: CASSLEQGGNQPQHF

abundance: .
d_gene: .
j_gene: TRBJ1-2
v_gene: TRBV7-9
CDR3nt: TGTGCCAGCAGCCCTGGCCCGATTCGCGGCTACACCTTC
CDR3aa: CASSPGPIRGYTF

abundance: few
d_gene: TRBD2
j_gene: TRBJ2-7
v_gene: TRBV12-3/TRBV12-4
CDR3nt: TGTGCCAGCAGTTTAGGGACTAGCGGGGCGAGCTCCTACGAGCAGTACTTC
CDR3aa: CASSLGTSGASSYEQYF

abundance: .
d_gene: .
j_gene: TRBJ2-7
v_gene: TRBV19
CDR3nt: TGTGCCAGTAGTAGCTCGCGGGCAGCCTACGAGCAGTACTTC
CDR3aa: CASSSSRAAYEQYF

abundance: .
d_gene: .
j_gene: TRBJ2-7
v_gene: TRBV5-6
CDR3nt: TGTGCCAGGAGCCCGGGGCTCAACTCCTACGCACAGTACTTC
CDR3aa: CARSPGLNSYAQYF

abundance: few
d_gene: TRBD2
j_gene: TRBJ2-1
v_gene: TRBV18
CDR3nt: TGTGCCAGCTCACCTGGGACTAGCGGGACCGACGGTGAGCAGTTCTTC
CDR3aa: CASSPGTSGTDGEQFF

abundance: few
d_gene: .
j_gene: TRBJ2-1
v_gene: TRBV25-1
CDR3nt: TGTGCCAGCGCCGACGTAGAAAACTACAATGAGCAGTTCTTC
CDR3aa: CASADVENYNEQFF

abundance: .
d_gene: .
j_gene: TRBJ2-1
v_gene: TRBV5-8
CDR3nt: TGTGCCAGCAGCTTGGCCAGGGGTGTACGTAATGAGCAGTTCTTC
CDR3aa: CASSLARGVRNEQFF

abundance: .
d_gene: TRBD1
j_gene: TRBJ1-6
v_gene: TRBV6-5
CDR3nt: TGTGCCAGCAGTTACGAGGGGGCAGGTAATTCACCCCTCCACTTT
CDR3aa: CASSYEGAGNSPLHF

abundance: .
d_gene: .
j_gene: TRBJ1-1
v_gene: TRBV5-1
CDR3nt: TGCGCCACCAATCTAGGGGGGGAAAGCACTGAAGCTTTCTTT
CDR3aa: CATNLGGESTEAFF

abundance: many
d_gene: .
j_gene: TRBJ1-1
v_gene: TRBV2
CDR3nt: TGTGCCTCCAGGGGTGGAGGCACTGAAGCTTTCTTT
CDR3aa: CASRGGGTEAFF

abundance: .
d_gene: TRBD2
j_gene: TRBJ2-5
v_gene: TRBV28
CDR3nt: TGTGCCAGCAGTGAACTTAGCGGGGCGGGGACCCAGTACTTC
CDR3aa: CASSELSGAGTQYF

abundance: few
d_gene: .
j_gene: TRBJ2-3
v_gene: TRBV5-1
CDR3nt: TGCGCCAGCAGCGCAGAACTAGCTGATACGCAGTATTTT
CDR3aa: CASSAELADTQYF

abundance: few
d_gene: .
j_gene: TRBJ2-7
v_gene: TRBV27
CDR3nt: TGTGCCAGCAGTTTTACTCATCCGACGATCTCCTACGAGCAGTACTTC
CDR3aa: CASSFTHPTISYEQYF

abundance: few
d_gene: .
j_gene: TRBJ1-6
v_gene: TRBV20-1
CDR3nt: TGCAGTGCTAGAGTCCCGAGGGAACGGCGTAATTCACCCCTCCACTTT
CDR3aa: CSARVPRERRNSPLHF

abundance: .
d_gene: .
j_gene: TRBJ1-2
v_gene: TRBV27
CDR3nt: TGTGCCAGCAGTTTCTACAGGGAGGATAGAAGCTATGGCTACACCTTC
CDR3aa: CASSFYREDRSYGYTF

abundance: .
d_gene: TRBD1
j_gene: TRBJ2-7
v_gene: TRBV6-1
CDR3nt: TGTGCCAGCAGGATGGGACAGACAGTGCCCTACGAGCAGTACTTC
CDR3aa: CASRMGQTVPYEQYF

abundance: .
d_gene: .
j_gene: TRBJ2-5
v_gene: TRBV7-9
CDR3nt: TGTGCCAGCAGCTTAGATAGGGGGGGCAGGGCCCAAGAGACCCAGTACTTC
CDR3aa: CASSLDRGGRAQETQYF

abundance: .
d_gene: .
j_gene: TRBJ1-1
v_gene: TRBV3-1
CDR3nt: TGTGCCAGCAGCCAAGATCTAGCTAGGCAGGGACGGGCGAACACTGAAGCTTTCTTT
CDR3aa: CASSQDLARQGRANTEAFF

abundance: few
d_gene: TRBD2
j_gene: TRBJ2-7
v_gene: TRBV12-3/TRBV12-4
CDR3nt: TGTGCCAGCAGTTTATCGATGGCTAGCGGGGAATACTACGAGCAGTACTTC
CDR3aa: CASSLSMASGEYYEQYF

abundance: .
d_gene: .
j_gene: TRBJ1-4
v_gene: TRBV7-8
CDR3nt: TGTGCCAGCAGCTTAGGGGCGTTAGATGAAAAACTGTTTTTT
CDR3aa: CASSLGALDEKLFF

abundance: many
d_gene: .
j_gene: TRBJ2-1
v_gene: TRBV27
CDR3nt: TGTGCCAGCCGCCCCAGAGGATCCTACAATGAGCAGTTCTTC
CDR3aa: CASRPRGSYNEQFF

abundance: .
d_gene: TRBD2
j_gene: TRBJ2-3
v_gene: TRBV7-6
CDR3nt: TGTGCCAGCAGCCCCCTCGCGGGGGTAACTACAGATACGCAGTATTTT
CDR3aa: CASSPLAGVTTDTQYF

abundance: .
d_gene: .
j_gene: TRBJ2-1
v_gene: TRBV14
CDR3nt: TGTGCCAGCAGCCAGGACAGCAACTACAATGAGCAGTTCTTC
CDR3aa: CASSQDSNYNEQFF

abundance: few
d_gene: .
j_gene: TRBJ1-2
v_gene: TRBV6-1
CDR3nt: TGTGCCAGCCTCAATAACAAGGCCTATGGCTACACCTTC
CDR3aa: CASLNNKAYGYTF

abundance: .
d_gene: TRBD1
j_gene: TRBJ2-2
v_gene: TRBV19
CDR3nt: TGTGCCAGTAGCGACCGGGACAGGGCTACCGGGGAGCTGTTTTTT
CDR3aa: CASSDRDRATGELFF

abundance: few
d_gene: .
j_gene: TRBJ2-3
v_gene: TRBV7-9
CDR3nt: TGTGCCAGCAGCCGCTACTACAGTCCTAGCGGCACAGATACGCAGTATTTT
CDR3aa: CASSRYYSPSGTDTQYF

abundance: .
d_gene: .
j_gene: TRBJ2-1
v_gene: TRBV2
CDR3nt: TGTGCCAGCAGTTCGACGGGGGATGAGCAGTTCTTC
CDR3aa: CASSSTGDEQFF

abundance: once
d_gene: TRBD2
j_gene: TRBJ2-3
v_gene: TRBV27
CDR3nt: TGTGCCAGCAGCTCGACCGGGACTACGACTAGCACAGATACGCAGTATTTT
CDR3aa: CASSSTGTTTSTDTQYF

abundance: .
d_gene: .
j_gene: TRBJ1-5
v_gene: TRBV30
CDR3nt: TGTGCCTGGAGTATTTTGGGGACGACCAATCAGCCCCAGCATTTT
CDR3aa: CAWSILGTTNQPQHF

abundance: .
d_gene: .
j_gene: TRBJ1-2
v_gene: TRBV5-1
CDR3nt: TGCGCCAGCAGCGGGGGGACGGAGCCCGGGGCAGATGGCTACACCTTC
CDR3aa: CASSGGTEPGADGYTF

abundance: .
d_gene: .
j_gene: TRBJ2-1
v_gene: TRBV29-1
CDR3nt: TGCAGCGTTGTTGATGAACGGGGAATGAATGAGCAGTTCTTC
CDR3aa: CSVVDERGMNEQFF

abundance: .
d_gene: .
j_gene: TRBJ2-3
v_gene: TRBV12-3/TRBV12-4
CDR3nt: TGTGCCAGCAGTTCGGCGGTTGCGGGGGCAGCCCATACGCAGTATTTT
CDR3aa: CASSSAVAGAAHTQYF

abundance: few
d_gene: .
j_gene: TRBJ2-1
v_gene: TRBV6-2/TRBV6-3
CDR3nt: TGTGCCAGCAGTTACAAGACTAGTGGTATGCGGGTTGAGCAGTTCTTC
CDR3aa: CASSYKTSGMRVEQFF

abundance: many
d_gene: .
j_gene: TRBJ2-1
v_gene: TRBV12-3/TRBV12-4
CDR3nt: TGTGCCAGCAGTCCCCCGGGACGTTCTCGGGGTGAGCAGTTCTTC
CDR3aa: CASSPPGRSRGEQFF

abundance: many
d_gene: TRBD1
j_gene: TRBJ2-2
v_gene: TRBV6-1
CDR3nt: TGTGCCAGCAGGACAGGGGGCACCGGGGAGCTGTTTTTT
CDR3aa: CASRTGGTGELFF

abundance: .
d_gene: TRBD1
j_gene: TRBJ2-7
v_gene: TRBV5-1
CDR3nt: TGCGCCAGCAGCTTGGCAGGGGGTATGGGGGCAGGAGTCTACGAGCAGTACTTC
CDR3aa: CASSLAGGMGAGVYEQYF

abundance: few
d_gene: .
j_gene: TRBJ2-1
v_gene: TRBV5-1
CDR3nt: TGCGCCAGCAGCGCGGACAGCTACAATGAGCAGTTCTTC
CDR3aa: CASSADSYNEQFF

abundance: .
d_gene: TRBD1
j_gene: TRBJ1-2
v_gene: TRBV3-1
CDR3nt: TGTGCCAGCAGCCAAGTAGGACCGGGACAGAGAGTCTATGGCTACACCTTC
CDR3aa: CASSQVGPGQRVYGYTF

abundance: .
d_gene: TRBD1
j_gene: TRBJ1-4
v_gene: TRBV7-9
CDR3nt: TGTGCCAGCACCGACTCGGGACAGCAAAATGAAAAACTGTTTTTT
CDR3aa: CASTDSGQQNEKLFF

abundance: few
d_gene: .
j_gene: TRBJ2-1
v_gene: TRBV7-9
CDR3nt: TGTGCCAGCACCTTCATAGAATTCAATGAGCAGTTCTTC
CDR3aa: CASTFIEFNEQFF

abundance: .
d_gene: .
j_gene: TRBJ1-2
v_gene: TRBV27
CDR3nt: TGTGCCAGCAGTTCATGGTCCTCCAACTATGGCTACACCTTC
CDR3aa: CASSSWSSNYGYTF

abundance: many
d_gene: TRBD1
j_gene: TRBJ2-2
v_gene: TRBV5-1
CDR3nt: TGCGCCAGCAGCCCGGGGACAGCCACCGGGGAGCTGTTTTTT
CDR3aa: CASSPGTATGELFF